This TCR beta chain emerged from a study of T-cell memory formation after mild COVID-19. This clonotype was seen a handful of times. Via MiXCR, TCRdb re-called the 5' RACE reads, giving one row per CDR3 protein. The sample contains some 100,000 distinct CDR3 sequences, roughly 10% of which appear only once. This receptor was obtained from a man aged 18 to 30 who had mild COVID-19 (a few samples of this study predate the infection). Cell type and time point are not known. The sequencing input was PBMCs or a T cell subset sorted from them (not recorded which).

The CDR3 DNA follows: TGCGCCAGCAGCCAAGACGATCCAGGACGTAGTAGCTATAATTCACCCCTCCACTTT. Translating it yields CASSQDDPGRSSYNSPLHF. This chain links TRBV4-3 with TRBJ1-6; D not resolved. CDR1 and CDR2 (germline): LGHNA, YSLEER. CDR3 length equals 19 residues. V gave up 0 bases and J gave up 3 bases, with 18 bases separating them.